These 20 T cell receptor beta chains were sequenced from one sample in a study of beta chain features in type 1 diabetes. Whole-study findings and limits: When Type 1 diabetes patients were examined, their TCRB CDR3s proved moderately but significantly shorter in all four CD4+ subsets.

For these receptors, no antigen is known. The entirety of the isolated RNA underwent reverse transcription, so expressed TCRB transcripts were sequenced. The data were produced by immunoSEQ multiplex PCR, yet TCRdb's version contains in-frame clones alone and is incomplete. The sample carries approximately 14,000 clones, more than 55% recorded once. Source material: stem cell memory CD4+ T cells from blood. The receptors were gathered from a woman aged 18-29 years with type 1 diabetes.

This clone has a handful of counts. CDR3 sequence (DNA): TGTGCCAGCAGCGTAGATCCCGCTGGACTCGCCGGGGAGCTGTTTTTT. Translating gives CASSVDPAGLAGELFF. The gene calls are TRBV9 and TRBJ2-2, with TRBD2 as a possible D gene (5 bases). Trimming removed 0 bases at V and 6 bases at J, with 15 bases between. CDR3 length: 16 amino acids. Germline lookup yields CDR1 SGDLS and CDR2 YYNGEE.

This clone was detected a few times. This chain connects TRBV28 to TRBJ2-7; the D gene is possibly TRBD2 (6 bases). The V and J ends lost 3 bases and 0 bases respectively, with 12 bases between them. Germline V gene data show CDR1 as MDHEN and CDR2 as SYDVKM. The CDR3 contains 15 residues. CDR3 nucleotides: TGTGCCAGCAGTTTGTCGCGGGGTTACTCCTACGAGCAGTACTTC. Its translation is CASSLSRGYSYEQYF.

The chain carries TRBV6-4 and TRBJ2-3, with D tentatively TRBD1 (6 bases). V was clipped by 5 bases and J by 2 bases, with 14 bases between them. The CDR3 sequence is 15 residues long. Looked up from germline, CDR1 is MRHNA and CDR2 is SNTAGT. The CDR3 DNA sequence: TGTGCCAGCAGTCTGGACAGCCATACCACAGATACGCAGTATTTT. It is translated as CASSLDSHTTDTQYF.

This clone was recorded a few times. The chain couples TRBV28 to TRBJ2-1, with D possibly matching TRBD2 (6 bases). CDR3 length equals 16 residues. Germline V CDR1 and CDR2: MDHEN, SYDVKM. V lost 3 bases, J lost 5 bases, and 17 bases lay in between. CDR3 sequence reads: CASSFVAGPENNEQFF. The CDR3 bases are TGTGCCAGCAGTTTCGTGGCGGGGCCGGAAAACAATGAGCAGTTCTTC. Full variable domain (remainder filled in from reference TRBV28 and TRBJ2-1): DVKVTQSSRYLVKRTGEKVFLECVQDMDHENMFWYRQDPGLGLRLIYFSYDVKMKEKGDIPEGYSVSREKKERFSLILESASTNQTSMYLCASSFVAGPENNEQFFGPGTRLTVL.

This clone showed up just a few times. The CDR3 bases are TGTGCCAGCAGCCTCTGGGCGGGACCCTACGAGCAGTACTTC. As protein: CASSLWAGPYEQYF. The rearrangement joins TRBV28 to TRBJ2-7; TRBD2 might be the D (6 bases). V lost 6 bases and J 2 bases, leaving 14 bases between the germline ends. Germline V CDR1 and CDR2: MDHEN, SYDVKM. The CDR3 has 14 residues.

The CDR3 spells CASSFITGDRTGAEAFF. CDR3 DNA sequence: TGTGCCAGCAGCTTTATTACGGGCGATCGGACAGGGGCCGAAGCTTTCTTT. The J gene is TRBJ1-1, the V gene TRBV5-5, with 9 bases aligning to TRBD1. Germline CDR1 is SGHKS and CDR2 is YYEKEE (reference sequence). The junction had 16 bases not matched to a gene; V was cut back by 2 bases and J by 8 bases. The CDR3 is made up of 17 amino acids.

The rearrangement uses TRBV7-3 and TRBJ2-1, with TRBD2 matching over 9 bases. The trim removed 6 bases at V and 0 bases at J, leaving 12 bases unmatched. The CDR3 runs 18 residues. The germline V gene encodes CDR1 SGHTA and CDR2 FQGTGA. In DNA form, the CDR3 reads TGTGCCAGCAGGGTATCCTCCCTTAGCGGGAGCTCCTACAATGAGCAGTTCTTC. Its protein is CASRVSSLSGSSYNEQFF. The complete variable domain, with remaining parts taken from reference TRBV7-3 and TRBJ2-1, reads GAGVSQTPSNKVTEKGKYVELRCDPISGHTALYWYRQSLGQGPEFLIYFQGTGAADDSGLPNDRFFAVRPEGSVSTLKIQRTERGDSAVYLCASRVSSLSGSSYNEQFFGPGTRLTVL.

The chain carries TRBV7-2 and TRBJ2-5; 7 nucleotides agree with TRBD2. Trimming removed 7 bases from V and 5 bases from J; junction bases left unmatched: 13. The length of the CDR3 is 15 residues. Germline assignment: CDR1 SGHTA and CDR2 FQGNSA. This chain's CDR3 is CASTRTGGAGETQYF. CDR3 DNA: TGTGCCAGCACCCGAACGGGGGGAGCGGGGGAGACCCAGTACTTC.

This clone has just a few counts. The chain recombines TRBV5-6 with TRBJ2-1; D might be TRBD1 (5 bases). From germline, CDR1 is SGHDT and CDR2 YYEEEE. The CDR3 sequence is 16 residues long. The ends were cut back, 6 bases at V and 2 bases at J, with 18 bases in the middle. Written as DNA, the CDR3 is TGTGCCAGCACAGAAACCTCCAGGGATGCCTACAATGAGCAGTTCTTC. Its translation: CASTETSRDAYNEQFF.

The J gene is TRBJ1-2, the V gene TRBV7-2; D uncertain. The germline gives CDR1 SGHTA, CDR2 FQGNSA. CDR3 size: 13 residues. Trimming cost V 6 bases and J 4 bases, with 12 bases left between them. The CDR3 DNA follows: TGTGCCAGCAGACCCGACACGTTCTATGGCTACACCTTC. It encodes CASRPDTFYGYTF.

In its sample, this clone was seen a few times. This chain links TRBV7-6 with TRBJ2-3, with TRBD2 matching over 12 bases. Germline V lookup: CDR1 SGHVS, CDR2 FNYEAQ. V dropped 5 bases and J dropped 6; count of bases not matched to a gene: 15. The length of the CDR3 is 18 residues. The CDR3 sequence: CASSPILSTSGRTDTQYF. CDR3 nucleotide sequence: TGTGCCAGCAGCCCTATTCTCTCGACTAGCGGGAGAACGGATACGCAGTATTTT.

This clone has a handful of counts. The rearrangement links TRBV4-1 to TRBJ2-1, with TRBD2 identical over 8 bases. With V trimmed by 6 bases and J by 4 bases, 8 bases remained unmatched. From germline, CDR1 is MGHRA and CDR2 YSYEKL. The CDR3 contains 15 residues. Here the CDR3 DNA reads TGCGCCAGCAGAACCGGGGGGGGACATTACAATGAGCAGTTCTTC. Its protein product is CASRTGGGHYNEQFF.

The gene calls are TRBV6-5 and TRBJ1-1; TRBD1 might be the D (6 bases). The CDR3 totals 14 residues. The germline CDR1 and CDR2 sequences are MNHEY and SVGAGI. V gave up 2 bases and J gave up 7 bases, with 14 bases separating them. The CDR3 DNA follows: TGTGCCAGCAGTTACGACGGGGGGCGCTTTGAAGCTTTCTTT. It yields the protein CASSYDGGRFEAFF.

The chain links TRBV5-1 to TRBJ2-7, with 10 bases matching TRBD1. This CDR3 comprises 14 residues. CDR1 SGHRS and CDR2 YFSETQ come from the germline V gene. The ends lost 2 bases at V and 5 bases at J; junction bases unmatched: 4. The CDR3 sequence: CASSLGDRGHEQYF. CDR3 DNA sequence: TGCGCCAGCAGCTTAGGGGACAGGGGCCACGAGCAGTACTTC.

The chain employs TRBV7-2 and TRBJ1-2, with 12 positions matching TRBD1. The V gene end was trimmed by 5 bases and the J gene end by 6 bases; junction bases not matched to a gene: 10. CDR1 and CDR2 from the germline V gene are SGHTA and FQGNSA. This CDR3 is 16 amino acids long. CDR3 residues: CASSVLAGQGAHGYTF. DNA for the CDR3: TGTGCCAGCAGCGTGCTTGCGGGACAGGGGGCGCATGGCTACACCTTC.

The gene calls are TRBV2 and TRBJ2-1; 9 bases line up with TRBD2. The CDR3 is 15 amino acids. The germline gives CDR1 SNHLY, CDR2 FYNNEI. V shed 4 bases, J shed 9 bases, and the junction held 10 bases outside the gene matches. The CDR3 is CASSVSAGGPSEQFF. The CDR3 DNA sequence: TGTGCCAGCAGTGTGAGCGCGGGGGGGCCTAGTGAGCAGTTCTTC.

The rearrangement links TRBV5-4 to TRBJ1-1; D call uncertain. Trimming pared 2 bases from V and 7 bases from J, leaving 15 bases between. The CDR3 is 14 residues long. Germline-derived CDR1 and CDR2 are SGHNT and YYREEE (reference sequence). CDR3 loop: CASSFVPPADEAFF. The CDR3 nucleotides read TGTGCCAGCAGCTTTGTCCCCCCTGCAGATGAAGCTTTCTTT.

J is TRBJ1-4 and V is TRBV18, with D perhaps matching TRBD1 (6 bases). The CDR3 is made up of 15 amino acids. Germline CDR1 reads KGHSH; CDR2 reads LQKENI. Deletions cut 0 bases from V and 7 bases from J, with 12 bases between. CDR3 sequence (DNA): TGTGCCAGCTCACCACCAGGGAGAGGGGGTGAAAAACTGTTTTTT. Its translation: CASSPPGRGGEKLFF.

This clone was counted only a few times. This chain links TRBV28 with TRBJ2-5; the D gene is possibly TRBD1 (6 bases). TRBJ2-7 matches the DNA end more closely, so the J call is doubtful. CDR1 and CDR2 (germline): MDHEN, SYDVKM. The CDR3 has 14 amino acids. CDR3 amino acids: CASTGAHSPYEQYF. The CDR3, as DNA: TGTGCCAGCACAGGGGCCCATTCCCCCTACGAGCAGTACTTC.

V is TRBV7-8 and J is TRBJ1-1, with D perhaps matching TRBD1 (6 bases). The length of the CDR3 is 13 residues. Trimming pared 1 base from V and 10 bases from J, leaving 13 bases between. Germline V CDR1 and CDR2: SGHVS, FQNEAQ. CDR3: CASSLVGGGPAFF. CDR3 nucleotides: TGTGCCAGCAGCTTAGTAGGGGGGGGCCCAGCTTTCTTT.